The source of this TCR beta chain is a study of T cell repertoires in cytomegalovirus infection. Study in general: Used in the study were CMV epitopes, some recently identified and HLA-C-restricted, others well-studied and HLA-B-restricted. Public signatures in TCR beta pointed to CMV infection and matching HLA type. Study-level points and caveats: CMV carriers having the relevant HLA were flagged by cumulative public TCR beta family frequency. CMV-specific TCR beta clonotypes restricted by HLA-C were the ones dominating the ex vivo response.

This clonotype turned up a few times. Antigen: not known. Trimming left V 5 bases short and J 0 bases short, with 20 bases between. The length of the CDR3 is 19 residues. The germline gives CDR1 MGHRA, CDR2 YSYEKL. TCRdb redid the calling of the reads with MiXCR, one entry per CDR3 protein. The repertoire holds roughly 78,000 distinct CDR3 sequences, with 35% to 50% as singletons. This receptor was obtained from a human donor in good health (CMV status not recorded). Some clones in this sample may be carry-over from other donors' samples. This chain uses TRBV4-1 with TRBJ1-6, with TRBD1 as a possible D gene (6 bases). The specimen was CD8+ T cells from cultured PBMCs, collected from culture after CMV antigen stimulation. The CDR3 is CASSFDRTKGDSYNSPLHF. The CDR3 DNA is TGCGCCAGCAGCTTTGACCGAACGAAGGGGGACTCCTATAATTCACCCCTCCACTTT.